This T cell receptor (beta chain) appears in the sequencing data of a study of OX40 agonist ivuxolimab in advanced cancers. Looking at the study overall: Ivuxolimab, which targeted the costimulatory receptor OX40 (CD134), was an agonistic, fully human IgG2 monoclonal antibody. Intravenous ivuxolimab was administered to patients every 2 weeks at six dose levels: 0.01, 0.1, 0.3, 1.5, 3 and 10 mg/kg. Among the approximately 50 dose-escalation patients, roughly 20 had hepatocellular carcinoma, 15 melanoma, 9 renal cell carcinoma and 9 head and neck cancer. The dose-escalation cohort was around 84% male with a mean age of about 58 years, ranging from roughly 23 to 79. Patients were allowed to have had prior anti-PD-1, anti-PD-L1 or anti-CTLA-4 therapy, and 30% to 50% of the dose-escalation patients had previously received checkpoint inhibitors. Partial responses occurred in three dose-escalation patients: two with cutaneous melanoma and one with hepatocellular carcinoma. The purpose of peripheral TCRbeta sequencing was to test whether ivuxolimab changed TCR sequence diversity and led to clonal T-cell expansion. The paper covers the monotherapy dose-escalation part of the phase I ivuxolimab trial, which included N ≈ 54 patients. Study-level results and caveats: After ivuxolimab, CD8+ T cells had more expanded clones than CD4+ T cells on average. The antigen specificity of the clonally expanded peripheral T cells was not determined. Low levels of normalized T-cell clonal expansion were also seen in some nonresponding patients. Partial responders in the 0.1-3.0 mg/kg groups had among the lowest normalized peripheral clonal expansion, especially among CD8+ T cells. At doses of 0.1 to 3.0 mg/kg, clonal expansion of both CD4+ and CD8+ T cells in blood was seen between baseline and week 6.

With respect to this clone: There is no known antigen for this receptor. Per-base quality was not reported, and no clone a single base away is much larger than it.

Genomic DNA was extracted from sorted cells for sequencing of the TCRbeta CDR3 region. TCRbeta CDR3 regions were sequenced using the immunoSEQ Assay. Sourced from immuneACCESS, this table was stored by TCRdb with only in-frame sequences that have V and J called. A share of the clones is absent; for the studies checked, an unresolved V gene accounts for under half, and the remainder has no known explanation. The sample table shows about 78,000 clones, and about 90% are seen once. 2.5% to 3.5% of the sample goes to the ten largest clones. The trial excluded patients who had a history of autoimmune disease or who were on systemic immunosuppression. In every dose cohort, peripheral blood was drawn for TCR sequencing at baseline, cycle 4 day 1, and cycle 7 day 1. The samples were drawn from a first-in-human, open-label, multicenter phase I dose-escalation trial of ivuxolimab. Adults with locally advanced or metastatic melanoma, renal cell, hepatocellular, or head and neck squamous cell carcinoma were enrolled in the trial. Before TCR sequencing, CD4+ and CD8+ T cells were separately sorted from peripheral blood.

The source was CD4+ or CD8+ T cells sorted from blood, collected in a trial of the OX40 agonist ivuxolimab. The TCR was taken from an adult with an advanced solid tumor such as melanoma, head and neck, liver or kidney cancer.

The CDR3 is CSAPGGTGPNNEQFF. At the DNA level, the sequence is TGCAGCGCTCCCGGGGGGACAGGCCCTAACAATGAGCAGTTCTTC. Rearrangement joined TRBV29-1 to TRBJ2-1; matching of 8 bases hints at TRBD1 as the D gene. There are 15 amino acids in the CDR3, from cysteine to phenylalanine inclusive. This entry keeps only the CDR3 DNA: 45 bases, framed from base 1. CDR1 and CDR2 are drawn from the germline V gene: SQVTM, ANQGSEA. V gives up 7 bases and J gives up 5 bases, and the segment between their germline ends measures 21 bases.